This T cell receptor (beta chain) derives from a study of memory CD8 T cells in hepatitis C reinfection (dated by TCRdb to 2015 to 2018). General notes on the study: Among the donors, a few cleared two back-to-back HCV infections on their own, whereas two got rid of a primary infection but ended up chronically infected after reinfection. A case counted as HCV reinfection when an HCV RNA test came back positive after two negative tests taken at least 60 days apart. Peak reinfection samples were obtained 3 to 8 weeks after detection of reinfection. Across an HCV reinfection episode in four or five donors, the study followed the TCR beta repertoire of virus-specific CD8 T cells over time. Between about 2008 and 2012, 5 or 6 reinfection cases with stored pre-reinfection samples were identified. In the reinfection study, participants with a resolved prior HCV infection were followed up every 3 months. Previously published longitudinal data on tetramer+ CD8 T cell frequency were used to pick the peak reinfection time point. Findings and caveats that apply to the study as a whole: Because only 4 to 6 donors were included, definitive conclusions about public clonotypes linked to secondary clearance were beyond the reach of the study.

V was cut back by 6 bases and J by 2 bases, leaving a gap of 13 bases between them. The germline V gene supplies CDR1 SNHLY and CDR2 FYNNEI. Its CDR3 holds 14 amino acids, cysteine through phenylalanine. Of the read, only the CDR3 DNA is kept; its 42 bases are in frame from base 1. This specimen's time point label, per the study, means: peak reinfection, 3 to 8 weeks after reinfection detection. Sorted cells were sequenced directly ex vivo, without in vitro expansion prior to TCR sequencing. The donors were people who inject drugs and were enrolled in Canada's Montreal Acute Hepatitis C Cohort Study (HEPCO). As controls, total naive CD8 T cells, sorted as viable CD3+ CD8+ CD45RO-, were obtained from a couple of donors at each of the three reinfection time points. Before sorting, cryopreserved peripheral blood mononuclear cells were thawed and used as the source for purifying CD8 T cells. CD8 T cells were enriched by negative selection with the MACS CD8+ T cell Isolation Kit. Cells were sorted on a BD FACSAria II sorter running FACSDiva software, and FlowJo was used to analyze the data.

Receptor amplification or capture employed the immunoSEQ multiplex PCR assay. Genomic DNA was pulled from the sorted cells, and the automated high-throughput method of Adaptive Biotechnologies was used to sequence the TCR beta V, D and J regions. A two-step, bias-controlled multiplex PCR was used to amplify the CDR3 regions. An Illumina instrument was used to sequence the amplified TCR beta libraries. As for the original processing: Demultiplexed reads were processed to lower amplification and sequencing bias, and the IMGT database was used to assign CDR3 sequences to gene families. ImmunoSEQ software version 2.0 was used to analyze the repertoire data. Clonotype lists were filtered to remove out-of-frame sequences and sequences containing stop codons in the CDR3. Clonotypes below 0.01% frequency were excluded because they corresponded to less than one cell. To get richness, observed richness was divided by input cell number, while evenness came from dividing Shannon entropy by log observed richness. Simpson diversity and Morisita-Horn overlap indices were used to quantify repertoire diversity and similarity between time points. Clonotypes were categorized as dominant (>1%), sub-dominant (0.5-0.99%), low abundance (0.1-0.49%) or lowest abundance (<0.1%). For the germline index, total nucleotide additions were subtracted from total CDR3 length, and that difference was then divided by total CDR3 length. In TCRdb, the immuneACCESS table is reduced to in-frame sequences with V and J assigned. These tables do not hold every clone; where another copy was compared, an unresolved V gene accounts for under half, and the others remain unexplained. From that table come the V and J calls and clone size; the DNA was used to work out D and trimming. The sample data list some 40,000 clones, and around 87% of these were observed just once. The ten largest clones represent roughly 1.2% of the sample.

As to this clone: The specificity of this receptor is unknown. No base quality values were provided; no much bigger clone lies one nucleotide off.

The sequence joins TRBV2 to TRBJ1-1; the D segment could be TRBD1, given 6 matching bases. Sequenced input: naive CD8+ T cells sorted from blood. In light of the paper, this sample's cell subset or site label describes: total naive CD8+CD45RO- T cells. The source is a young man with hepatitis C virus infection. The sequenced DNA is TGTGCCAGCAGGGCAGGACAGACCAACACTGAAGCTTTCTTT. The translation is CASRAGQTNTEAFF.